This T cell receptor beta chain was identified in a study of blood T cell repertoires in COVID-19. Overall study: Spain, Italy and the United States supplied samples that represented acute and convalescent COVID-19. Sample material is recorded as cDNA or gDNA derived from T cells, B-cell-depleted T cells, or PBMCs.

In the authors' workflow: Quantification of nucleated cells was approximated via reference gene primer amplification. Profiling relied on immunoSEQ multiplex PCR, and the TCRdb table lists in-frame clones only, not all of them. V, J and clone size were drawn from that table, and D and trimming were deduced from the DNA. This table has 100,000 or so clones, approximately 80% appearing once. The CDR3 runs to 17 residues. Germline CDR1 and CDR2: MDHEN and SYDVKM. Trimming removed 3 bases at V and 0 bases at J, with 17 bases between. The TCR originated in a woman over 75 with acute or convalescent COVID-19. The V call is TRBV28, the J call TRBJ1-1; TRBD1 is a possible D gene (5 bases). Sequencing was carried out using peripheral blood. The CDR3: CASSFIGGEEMNTEAFF. CDR3 in DNA: TGTGCCAGCAGTTTTATCGGGGGGGAGGAAATGAACACTGAAGCTTTCTTT. The entire variable domain, with the rest obtained from reference TRBV28 and TRBJ1-1, is as follows: DVKVTQSSRYLVKRTGEKVFLECVQDMDHENMFWYRQDPGLGLRLIYFSYDVKMKEKGDIPEGYSVSREKKERFSLILESASTNQTSMYLCASSFIGGEEMNTEAFFGQGTRLTVV.